Following are 30 T cell receptor beta chains from one sample sequenced in a study of shared clonotypes between healthy human individuals. Clones were read by immunoSEQ multiplex PCR, and TCRdb kept only the in-frame ones, dropping some. The data show hundreds of thousands of clones, with approximately 96% seen just once and around 0.12% held by the top ten. CD45RO-negative cells were positively selected for CCR7, leaving out terminally differentiated effector memory CD45RA+ cells. The sample comprised naive CD8+ T cells sorted from blood. These receptors were collected from a young woman in good health.

Of note for this clone: Other nucleotide sequences in the sample specify the same CDR3. The chain is built from TRBV27 and TRBJ2-7, with 7 bases aligning to TRBD1. This CDR3 is 13 amino acids long. The germline CDR1 and CDR2 sequences are MNHEY and SMNVEV (reference sequence). V dropped 4 bases and J dropped 3; count of bases not matched to a gene: 3. CDR3 in amino acids: CASSWGQSYEQYF. The CDR3 coding sequence is TGTGCCAGCAGTTGGGGACAGAGCTACGAGCAGTACTTC.

The rearrangement uses TRBV5-6 and TRBJ1-2; 8 bases map to TRBD1. V dropped 3 bases and J dropped 3; count of bases not matched to a gene: 4. Germline V CDR1 and CDR2: SGHDT, YYEEEE. This CDR3 has 14 residues. CDR3 in amino acids: CASSWGGQDYGYTF. The CDR3 nucleotides are TGTGCCAGCAGCTGGGGGGGACAGGACTATGGCTACACCTTC.

The V and J genes are TRBV5-4 and TRBJ2-7; 12 bases are shared with TRBD1. From germline, CDR1 is SGHNT and CDR2 YYREEE (reference sequence). This CDR3 is 15 amino acids long. The V segment lost 3 bases and the J segment 1 base; nucleotides outside the gene matches: 2. For the CDR3, the DNA is TGTGCCAGCAGCTCGGGACAGGGGGCTTCCTACGAGCAGTACTTC. Protein product: CASSSGQGASYEQYF.

J is TRBJ2-7 and V is TRBV19; tentatively, D is TRBD1 (6 bases). Germline CDR1 and CDR2: LNHDA and SQIVND (reference sequence). CDR3 length: 13 amino acids. Trimming left V 10 bases short and J 3 bases short, with 16 bases between. DNA of the CDR3: TGTGCCACCTCAGGGGTCTCCATCTACGAGCAGTACTTC. Translated: CATSGVSIYEQYF.

The sample holds one count of this clone. V and J are TRBV6-1 and TRBJ2-7, with 10 bases matching TRBD2. Trimming removed 2 bases from V and 7 bases from J; junction bases left unmatched: 11. The CDR3 runs to 16 residues. Germline values: CDR1 MNHNS, CDR2 SASEGT. The CDR3: CASSERVGLAGVEQYF. The CDR3 region has the DNA TGTGCCAGCAGTGAAAGGGTAGGGCTAGCGGGAGTTGAGCAGTACTTC.

The V and J genes are TRBV5-4 and TRBJ2-1, with 9 bases matching TRBD1. CDR1 is SGHNT and CDR2 is YYREEE in the germline V gene (reference sequence). Trimming removed 2 bases from V and 7 bases from J; junction bases left unmatched: 4. The CDR3 runs 14 residues. The CDR3 DNA reads TGTGCCAGCAGCTTAACAGGGGGCAAAAATGAGCAGTTCTTC. Amino acids: CASSLTGGKNEQFF.

This chain joins TRBV6-4 and TRBJ1-2; D perhaps matches TRBD1 (5 bases). Germline values: CDR1 MRHNA, CDR2 SNTAGT. This CDR3 is built from 17 residues. Trimming removed 2 bases at V and 1 base at J, with 17 bases between. This CDR3 is CASSDTGTDSHNYGYTF. CDR3 nucleotides: TGTGCCAGCAGTGACACCGGGACCGATTCTCATAACTATGGCTACACCTTC.

V gene TRBV19 combines with J gene TRBJ2-2, with D unclear. V was clipped by 7 bases and J by 5 bases, with 11 bases between them. Germline loops: CDR1 LNHDA, CDR2 SQIVND (reference sequence). CDR3 length equals 13 residues. The CDR3 region is CASNSVETGELFF. CDR3 bases: TGTGCCAGTAATTCGGTAGAGACCGGGGAGCTGTTTTTT.

This clone was recorded once. The genes are TRBV4-1 and TRBJ1-2; D is uncertain. Per the germline V gene, CDR1 is MGHRA and CDR2 is YSYEKL. Between the trimmed V and J ends, which lost 2 bases and 1 base, there was a span of 11 bases. The CDR3 is 15 amino acids. CDR3 nucleotide sequence: TGCGCCAGCAGCCAAAAGAGTGATTTTAACTATGGCTACACCTTC. Encoded protein: CASSQKSDFNYGYTF.

The DNA for the CDR3 is TGTGCCAGTAGTATAGCTCTTGGGACGGAACTCGAGTACTTC. As protein: CASSIALGTELEYF. The chain has TRBV19 and TRBJ2-7, with D possibly being TRBD1 or TRBD2 (5 bases each). The germline V gene has CDR1 LNHDA and CDR2 SQIVND (reference sequence). V was pared by 1 base and J by 11 bases, with 18 bases between. The CDR3 is 14 amino acids.

The chain is built from TRBV28 and TRBJ2-7, with TRBD2 as a possible D gene (6 bases). With 8 bases removed from V and 2 bases from J, the gap between germline ends came to 10 bases. The CDR3 consists of 12 residues. CDR1 is MDHEN, CDR2 SYDVKM, per germline. The CDR3 spells CASSGLTYEQYF. The CDR3 DNA is TGTGCCAGCTCCGGACTAACCTACGAGCAGTACTTC.

This rearrangement joins TRBV7-9 to TRBJ1-2; D unclear. The CDR3 sequence is 13 residues long. V was clipped by 1 base and J by 5 bases, with 8 bases between them. Germline CDR1 SEHNR, CDR2 FQNEAQ (reference sequence). CDR3 in amino acids: CASSLGLGYGYTF. DNA for the CDR3: TGTGCCAGCAGCTTAGGTTTAGGGTATGGCTACACCTTC.

The chain uses TRBV20-1 and TRBJ1-1; D remains ambiguous. There are 10 residues in the CDR3. Germline assignment: CDR1 DFQATT and CDR2 SNEGSKA (reference sequence). V was cut by 4 bases and J by 5 bases, with 5 bases left in between. The CDR3 loop is CSATYTEAFF. The CDR3 nucleotides are TGCAGTGCTACGTATACTGAAGCTTTCTTT.

This clone appeared once. V is TRBV15 and J is TRBJ2-7, with D hard to call. The CDR3 sequence is 16 residues long. V lost 3 bases and J lost 2, with 17 bases in between. The germline gives CDR1 LNHNV, CDR2 YYDKDF (reference sequence). Here the CDR3 reads CATSSPSGRPTYEQYF. The CDR3 DNA is TGTGCCACCAGCAGCCCCTCCGGCAGGCCAACCTACGAGCAGTACTTC.

For the CDR3, the DNA is TGTGCCAGTAGTATCACAGGTAGCTCCTACGAGCAGTACTTC. As protein: CASSITGSSYEQYF. V is TRBV19 and J is TRBJ2-7; a weak D match, TRBD1 (5 bases). V was clipped by 3 bases and J by 0 bases, with 9 bases between them. This CDR3 comprises 14 residues. Germline loops: CDR1 LNHDA, CDR2 SQIVND (reference sequence).

The chain employs TRBV10-3 and TRBJ2-1; D may be TRBD1 (5 bases). Germline lookup yields CDR1 ENHRY and CDR2 SYGVKD. The CDR3 totals 16 residues. Trimming took off 6 bases at V and 0 bases at J, with 15 bases between the two ends. CDR3 nucleotides: TGTGCCATCAGATCGTTGGACACGAGCTCCTACAATGAGCAGTTCTTC. Translation: CAIRSLDTSSYNEQFF.

This chain links TRBV4-1 with TRBJ2-3; 10 positions agree with TRBD2. The junction had 2 bases not matched to a gene; V was cut back by 8 bases and J by 3 bases. The CDR3 sequence is 13 residues long. Germline CDR1 is MGHRA and CDR2 is YSYEKL. CDR3 sequence: CASGLAVTDTQYF. The CDR3 nucleotides are TGCGCCAGCGGACTAGCGGTTACAGATACGCAGTATTTT.

The chain combines TRBV5-5 with TRBJ1-3, with TRBD1 identical over 7 bases. Germline V gene lookup returns CDR1 SGHKS and CDR2 YYEKEE (reference sequence). Trimming took 5 bases from V and 8 from J; bases not matched to a gene: 4. The CDR3 runs to 12 residues. CDR3 in DNA: TGTGCCAGCAGGGCTACAGGGGACACCATATATTTT. Amino acids: CASRATGDTIYF.

To note about this clone: The junction differs from germline at one of its ends, possibly a read error. The chain has TRBV28 and TRBJ2-1; no firm D call. This CDR3 region has 14 residues. Germline V CDR1 and CDR2: MDHEN, SYDVKM. The CDR3 loop is CASSLSAGYNEQFF. The CDR3 DNA reads as TGTGCCAGCAGTTTATCTGCCGGTTACAATGAACAGTTCTTC.

This chain links TRBV4-1 with TRBJ2-7; 15 nucleotides match TRBD2. Trimming at V came to 0 bases and at J to 7 bases, leaving 1 base not matched to a gene. The CDR3 has 15 amino acids. CDR1 and CDR2 from the germline V gene are MGHRA and YSYEKL. CDR3 sequence reads: CASSQDGLAGGEQYF. In DNA, the CDR3 is TGCGCCAGCAGCCAAGACGGACTAGCGGGAGGGGAGCAGTACTTC.

CDR3 in DNA: TGTGCCAGTAGTTACCTACAGGGGCGCGGCTACGAGCAGTACTTC. As protein: CASSYLQGRGYEQYF. The chain links TRBV19 to TRBJ2-7, with 7 bases identical to TRBD1. The CDR3 has 15 residues. Losses at the gene ends were 5 bases for V and 3 bases for J; bases not matched to a gene: 10. The germline V gene encodes CDR1 LNHDA and CDR2 SQIVND (reference sequence).

For this clone: The identical CDR3 is also encoded by other nucleotide sequences in the sample. This rearrangement joins TRBV27 to TRBJ2-7; maybe TRBD1 (6 bases). The CDR3 is 14 amino acids. Germline V gene sequence: CDR1 MNHEY, CDR2 SMNVEV (reference sequence). The V and J ends lost 2 bases and 1 base respectively, with 9 bases between them. The CDR3 sequence: CASSLRGQSYEQYF. The CDR3, as DNA: TGTGCCAGCAGTTTACGAGGACAGTCCTACGAGCAGTACTTC.

The V gene is TRBV7-2, the J gene TRBJ2-1; D is undetermined. Germline lookup yields CDR1 SGHTA and CDR2 FQGNSA. Trimming left V 5 bases short and J 7 bases short, with 12 bases between. The CDR3 consists of 13 residues. CDR3 in DNA: TGTGCCAGCAGCGTGCCGGGCCTTAATGAGCAGTTCTTC. The encoded protein is CASSVPGLNEQFF.

V is TRBV2 and J is TRBJ2-4; the D is unclear. From germline, CDR1 is SNHLY and CDR2 FYNNEI. Trimming cost V 7 bases and J 2 bases, with 9 bases left between them. The CDR3 has 13 residues. DNA for the CDR3: TGTGCCAGCAAGGGTGCCACCAAAAACATTCAGTACTTC. Protein sequence: CASKGATKNIQYF.

The chain combines TRBV4-1 with TRBJ2-7; no clear D gene. The V end was cut by 1 base, the J end by 6 bases, with 19 bases between. The CDR3 is 16 residues long. Germline-derived CDR1 and CDR2 are MGHRA and YSYEKL. CDR3: CASSQVLGASAREQYF. The CDR3, as DNA: TGCGCCAGCAGCCAAGTCTTGGGCGCCAGCGCCCGCGAGCAGTACTTC.

V and J are TRBV7-8 and TRBJ1-5, with a possible D match to TRBD1 (6 bases). V lost 1 base and J 5 bases, leaving 12 bases between the germline ends. The germline V gene encodes CDR1 SGHVS and CDR2 FQNEAQ. This CDR3 spans 15 amino acids. The CDR3 sequence is CASSLGDRWDQPQHF. In nucleotides, the CDR3 is TGTGCCAGCAGCTTAGGTGACAGGTGGGATCAGCCCCAGCATTTT.

The chain is built from TRBV4-2 and TRBJ2-5; 7 bases agree with TRBD1. The end of the DNA fits TRBJ2-7 better, so the J call may be wrong. The CDR3 loop spans 16 amino acids. Germline V lookup: CDR1 LGHNA, CDR2 YNFKEQ. The CDR3 here is CASSQVGWDSTYEQYF. The CDR3 nucleotides are TGTGCCAGCAGCCAAGTAGGGTGGGACAGCACCTACGAGCAGTACTTC.

This clone was observed once. The same CDR3 arises from other DNA sequences in this sample as well. The rearrangement joins TRBV7-9 to TRBJ2-1; 10 positions match TRBD2. Trimming at V came to 3 bases and at J to 3 bases, leaving 2 bases not matched to a gene. Germline V gene lookup returns CDR1 SEHNR and CDR2 FQNEAQ (reference sequence). This CDR3 has 15 residues. The CDR3 sequence: CASSFLAGVYNEQFF. The CDR3 DNA reads as TGTGCCAGCAGCTTCCTAGCGGGAGTCTACAATGAGCAGTTCTTC.

The chain links TRBV7-9 to TRBJ2-2, with 12 nucleotides matching TRBD2. Germline lookup yields CDR1 SEHNR and CDR2 FQNEAQ (reference sequence). Germline trimming cut 6 bases from V and 7 bases from J; bases unmatched to any gene: 9. This CDR3 has 16 amino acids. The CDR3 here is CASRHLAGGPNGELFF. The CDR3, as DNA: TGTGCCAGCAGACATCTAGCGGGAGGGCCGAACGGGGAGCTGTTTTTT. The full variable domain, completed using reference TRBV7-9 and TRBJ2-2, is DTGVSQNPRHKITKRGQNVTFRCDPISEHNRLYWYRQTLGQGPEFLTYFQNEAQLEKSRLLSDRFSAERPKGSFSTLEIQRTEQGDSAMYLCASRHLAGGPNGELFFGEGSRLTVL.

The chain uses TRBV18 and TRBJ2-5; D might be TRBD2 (6 bases). Trimming removed 4 bases at V and 5 bases at J, with 11 bases between. Germline CDR1 KGHSH, CDR2 LQKENI. There are 13 residues in the CDR3. The CDR3 DNA is TGTGCCAGCTCACGACTAGTTGGGGAGACCCAGTACTTC. It is translated as CASSRLVGETQYF.